This entry features one T cell receptor (beta chain) sequence. What it binds is unknown. 60 Vbeta and 13 Jbeta primers were used in PCR. Libraries were prepared by immunoSEQ multiplex PCR; TCRdb keeps only in-frame clonotypes and omits some of them. The top ten hold 0.35% to 0.4% of the sample, which has about 160,000 clones, 84% seen once. The CDR3 is made up of 11 amino acids. CDR1 and CDR2 from the germline V gene are DFQATT and SNEGSKA (reference sequence). The V end was cut by 3 bases, the J end by 4 bases, with 6 bases between. The data derive from a study of cytomegalovirus exposure and HLA in healthy donors. Study-wide findings and caveats: It was reported that the classifier diagnosed cytomegalovirus status with high specificity and sensitivity in both the original and validation cohorts. According to the study, around 150 TCR beta chains were cytomegalovirus-associated. Per published accounts, TCR beta sequences correctly predicted the HLA-A and HLA-B alleles of most subjects. Among TCR sequences, most were rare, though some public TCRs appeared in many donors.

The sample was PBMCs. This chain links TRBV20-1 with TRBJ1-2; D remains ambiguous. The TCR was taken from a boy aged 2 to 10 in good health and CMV-seronegative. The CDR3 nucleotides are TGCAGTGCTAGCACTTTCTATGGCTACACCTTC. This codes for CSASTFYGYTF.